These 26 T cell receptor beta chains were sequenced from one sample in a study of T-cell memory formation after mild COVID-19. One entry per CDR3 protein results from TCRdb running MiXCR on the 5' RACE reads. Of about 200,000 distinct CDR3 sequences listed, 9% to 10% were seen once; the top ten hold around 3.3%. Sequencing was performed on PBMCs or a T cell subset sorted from them (not recorded which). The receptors stem from a man aged 18 to 29 who had mild COVID-19 (a few samples of this study predate the infection). Cell type and time point are not known.

This clonotype has at least ten counts. This chain joins TRBV24-1 and TRBJ2-3; 8 nucleotides align to TRBD1. CDR3 length: 15 amino acids. With V trimmed by 2 bases and J by 2 bases, 2 bases remained unmatched. From germline, CDR1 is KGHDR and CDR2 SFDVKD. CDR3 bases: TGTGCCACCAGTGATTCGCAGGGGGCCACAGATACGCAGTATTTT. It yields the protein CATSDSQGATDTQYF.

This clonotype was counted many times. The chain has TRBV7-3 and TRBJ1-2, with D perhaps TRBD1 (6 bases). Per the germline V gene, CDR1 is SGHTA and CDR2 is FQGTGA. There are 13 residues in the CDR3. Trimming cost V 5 bases and J 5 bases, with 12 bases left between them. CDR3: CASSQGGGYGYTF. The CDR3 DNA reads TGTGCCAGCAGCCAAGGGGGGGGTTATGGCTACACCTTC. The full variable domain, rest sourced from reference TRBV7-3 and TRBJ1-2, is GAGVSQTPSNKVTEKGKYVELRCDPISGHTALYWYRQSLGQGPEFLIYFQGTGAADDSGLPNDRFFAVRPEGSVSTLKIQRTERGDSAVYLCASSQGGGYGYTFGSGTRLTVV.

The chain has TRBV28 and TRBJ2-2; the match to TRBD1 covers 7 bases. This CDR3 comprises 14 residues. V was clipped by 5 bases and J by 4 bases; unmatched bases: 4. The germline V gene has CDR1 MDHEN and CDR2 SYDVKM. CDR3 amino acids: CASSRDSSTGELFF. Here the CDR3 DNA reads TGTGCCAGCAGTCGGGACAGCAGCACCGGGGAGCTGTTTTTT.

A few counts support this clonotype. This chain links TRBV5-1 with TRBJ1-2; D may be TRBD1 (5 bases). The CDR3 consists of 13 residues. Between the trimmed V and J ends, which lost 0 bases and 8 bases, there was a span of 11 bases. Germline CDR1 and CDR2: SGHRS and YFSETQ. The CDR3 sequence: CASSLAREVGYTF. The CDR3 coding sequence is TGCGCCAGCAGCTTGGCCAGGGAAGTCGGCTACACCTTC.

This clonotype was counted ten times or more. The rearrangement uses TRBV6-2 or TRBV6-3 and TRBJ2-7; 14 nucleotides agree with TRBD2. Germline V CDR1 and CDR2: MNHEY, SVGEGT. The CDR3 runs to 15 residues. The V and J ends lost 5 bases and 6 bases, in that order; junction bases with no gene match: 6. The CDR3 DNA reads as TGTGCCAGCAGTCCGGGACTAGCGGGGGTAGGCGAGCAGTACGTC. Translated: CASSPGLAGVGEQYV.

In this sample, this clonotype turned up many times. The chain carries TRBV10-3 and TRBJ2-3; 7 nucleotides line up with TRBD1. The V segment lost 10 bases and the J segment 2 bases; nucleotides outside the gene matches: 9. CDR3 length equals 14 residues. Germline lookup yields CDR1 ENHRY and CDR2 SYGVKD. The CDR3 region is CATTGDTDTDTQYF. DNA of the CDR3: TGTGCCACCACAGGGGATACAGACACAGATACGCAGTATTTT.

This clonotype was observed many times. V usage is TRBV24-1 and J usage is TRBJ2-5; 9 bases are a match to TRBD1. The junction had 5 bases not matched to a gene; V was cut back by 5 bases and J by 5 bases. Germline CDR1 reads KGHDR; CDR2 reads SFDVKD. The CDR3 is 14 residues long. CDR3 sequence (DNA): TGTGCCACCAGTGGTACAGGGGGCGGGGAGACCCAGTACTTC. This gives the protein CATSGTGGGETQYF.

The chain combines TRBV7-3 with TRBJ1-5; D unresolved. Germline CDR1 SGHTA, CDR2 FQGTGA. The CDR3 extends over 13 amino acids. V was trimmed by 8 bases and J by 4 bases, leaving 12 bases between them. CDR3 DNA: TGTGCCAGCTCGAAGGAGGTAAATCAGCCCCAGCATTTT. It yields the protein CASSKEVNQPQHF. The full variable domain, in which reference TRBV7-3 and TRBJ1-5 provide the parts outside the CDR3, is GAGVSQTPSNKVTEKGKYVELRCDPISGHTALYWYRQSLGQGPEFLIYFQGTGAADDSGLPNDRFFAVRPEGSVSTLKIQRTERGDSAVYLCASSKEVNQPQHFGDGTRLSIL.

At least ten counts were recorded for this clonotype. The chain uses TRBV12-3 or TRBV12-4 and TRBJ2-5, with D possibly TRBD1 on 8 matching bases. The V end lost 8 bases, the J end lost 4 bases, and 20 bases lay between the germline ends. The CDR3 has 15 amino acids. The CDR3 here is CASRRQGTGGETQYF. DNA for the CDR3: TGTGCCAGCCGCAGACAGGGGACGGGAGGAGAGACCCAGTACTTC.

The genes are TRBV5-1 and TRBJ2-5, with D unclear. Germline V lookup: CDR1 SGHRS, CDR2 YFSETQ. Between the trimmed V and J ends, which lost 0 bases and 7 bases, there was a span of 13 bases. The CDR3 covers 14 residues. CDR3 in DNA: TGCGCCAGCAGCTTGGATCGGCATACGGGGACCCAGTACTTC. Protein product: CASSLDRHTGTQYF.

The chain couples TRBV15 to TRBJ1-1; no clear D gene. CDR1 is LNHNV, CDR2 YYDKDF, per germline (reference sequence). The germline V and J ends were trimmed by 4 bases and 8 bases, with 14 bases remaining between them. The CDR3 is made up of 13 amino acids. CDR3 sequence (DNA): TGTGCCACCAGCAACCCCCCGGATAGAGAAGCTTTCTTT. It encodes CATSNPPDREAFF.

The chain couples TRBV5-1 to TRBJ2-5; D remains ambiguous. Germline loops: CDR1 SGHRS, CDR2 YFSETQ. This CDR3 is 13 amino acids long. V shed 0 bases and J shed 7 bases, with 10 bases lying between them. As DNA, the CDR3 is TGCGCCAGCAGCTTGGAACAGAAGGGGACCCAGTACTTC. Protein product: CASSLEQKGTQYF.

This clonotype was observed a few times. CDR3 DNA sequence: TGTGCCACCTCCCGCAGGGGACCTGGAAACACCATATATTTT. Translating gives CATSRRGPGNTIYF. The chain links TRBV24-1 to TRBJ1-3; possibly TRBD1 for D (6 bases). The germline V gene has CDR1 KGHDR and CDR2 SFDVKD. Deletions cut 9 bases from V and 2 bases from J, with 13 bases between. CDR3 length: 14 residues.

This chain connects TRBV20-1 to TRBJ2-3; perhaps TRBD2 as D (6 bases). With 0 bases removed from V and 0 bases from J, the gap between germline ends came to 16 bases. Germline CDR1 and CDR2: DFQATT and SNEGSKA (reference sequence). CDR3 length: 17 residues. CDR3 bases: TGCAGTGCTAGAGAGTCCACCGGGAGCTTGAGCACAGATACGCAGTATTTT. It encodes CSARESTGSLSTDTQYF.

This clonotype was observed at least ten times. The chain uses TRBV7-3 and TRBJ2-2; D gene uncertain. The CDR3 is made up of 14 amino acids. Germline assignment: CDR1 SGHTA and CDR2 FQGTGA. Between the trimmed V and J ends, which lost 4 bases and 3 bases, there was a span of 9 bases. The CDR3 region is CASSSGRDTGELFF. For the CDR3, the DNA is TGTGCCAGCAGCTCTGGCCGGGACACCGGGGAGCTGTTTTTT.

The table lists this clonotype with many counts. The V call is TRBV6-2 or TRBV6-3, the J call TRBJ2-1, with 7 bases aligning to TRBD2. Per the germline V gene, CDR1 is MNHEY and CDR2 is SVGEGT. The CDR3 runs to 15 residues. The J segment lost 9 bases and the V segment lost 2 bases, leaving 10 bases of the junction unmatched. CDR3 coding DNA: TGTGCCAGCAGTTACACCCCCCTGACGGGGGGTGAGCAGTTCTTC. The encoded protein is CASSYTPLTGGEQFF.

This clonotype was counted many times. This rearrangement joins TRBV5-1 to TRBJ2-5; maybe TRBD1 (6 bases). Trimming removed 2 bases from V and 1 base from J, with 12 bases in between. Looked up from germline, CDR1 is SGHRS and CDR2 is YFSETQ. The CDR3 sequence is 15 residues long. The CDR3 DNA reads TGCGCCAGCAGCTTAGGGGGACACTTCCAAGAGACCCAGTACTTC. It codes for CASSLGGHFQETQYF.

This clonotype showed up just a few times. This sequence joins TRBV6-6 and TRBJ2-7; TRBD1 is a possible D gene (6 bases). Looked up from germline, CDR1 is MNHNY and CDR2 is SVGAGI (reference sequence). CDR3 length: 13 residues. V was clipped by 6 bases and J by 2 bases, with 11 bases between them. The chain's CDR3 is CASRLQGAYEQYF. For the CDR3, the DNA is TGTGCCAGCAGACTACAGGGAGCCTACGAGCAGTACTTC.

CDR3 amino acids: CSARLHRGNTEAFF. The CDR3 coding sequence is TGCAGTGCTAGACTTCACAGGGGGAACACTGAAGCTTTCTTT. V is TRBV20-1 and J is TRBJ1-1; 7 positions agree with TRBD1. CDR3 length equals 14 residues. Germline V lookup: CDR1 DFQATT, CDR2 SNEGSKA (reference sequence). After removal of 2 bases from V and 1 base from J, the junction contained 4 bases not matched to a gene.

The V gene is TRBV11-1, the J gene TRBJ2-5, with 7 bases identical to TRBD2. The junction had 12 bases not matched to a gene; V was cut back by 5 bases and J by 6 bases. This CDR3 comprises 15 residues. CDR1 is SGHAT and CDR2 is FQDESV in the germline V gene (reference sequence). CDR3 nucleotide sequence: TGTGCCAGCAGCCCGGGGGACTACCGAGGGAAGACCCAGTACTTC. Its protein product is CASSPGDYRGKTQYF.

The chain couples TRBV12-3 or TRBV12-4 to TRBJ2-1, with a tentative D call TRBD2 (5 bases). The CDR3 totals 17 residues. Deletions cut 2 bases from V and 4 bases from J, with 18 bases between. CDR3 bases: TGTGCCAGCAGTTTATGGATCGGGAACTACTATTACAATGAGCAGTTCTTC. It translates to CASSLWIGNYYYNEQFF.

This clonotype was counted between two and nine times. J is TRBJ2-7 and V is TRBV28; 7 nucleotides align to TRBD1. Trimming cost V 3 bases and J 0 bases; bases outside gene matches: 5. The CDR3 covers 15 residues. Germline-derived CDR1 and CDR2 are MDHEN and SYDVKM. The CDR3 DNA reads TGTGCCAGCAGTTTGGGGGCAGGGGGCTCCTACGAGCAGTACGTC. Protein product: CASSLGAGGSYEQYV.

This clonotype was detected ten times or more. V and J are TRBV9 and TRBJ2-2; D gene ambiguous. V shed 0 bases and J shed 2 bases, with 8 bases lying between them. The V gene's germline CDR1 is SGDLS and CDR2 YYNGEE. This CDR3 spans 15 amino acids. The DNA of the CDR3 is TGTGCCAGCAGCGTAGAGACGGAAAACACCGGGGAGCTGTTTTTT. Translating it yields CASSVETENTGELFF.

V gene TRBV21-1 combines with J gene TRBJ1-5; whether TRBD1, the table's D call, matches the DNA was not checked. TRBV21-1 is a known pseudogene. This CDR3 contains 15 residues. The CDR3 DNA is TGTGCCAGCATTCTAACAGGGACGGCTCAGAAGCCCCAGCATTTT. The encoded protein is CASILTGTAQKPQHF.

This clonotype has a count of ten or more. The rearrangement joins TRBV29-1 to TRBJ2-5; D might be TRBD1 (5 bases). Deletions cut 8 bases from V and 9 bases from J, with 19 bases between. The CDR3 is 12 amino acids. The germline V gene encodes CDR1 SQVTM and CDR2 ANQGSEA. The CDR3, as DNA: TGCAGCTCTCCGACAGTAAGAGATGCCCAGTACTTC. This codes for CSSPTVRDAQYF. Full variable domain (remainder filled in from reference TRBV29-1 and TRBJ2-5): SAVISQKPSRDICQRGTSLTIQCQVDSQVTMMFWYRQQPGQSLTLIATANQGSEATYESGFVIDKFPISRPNLTFSTLTVSNMSPEDSSIYLCSSPTVRDAQYFGPGTRLLVL.

This chain uses TRBV4-1 with TRBJ1-5; TRBD1 is a possible D gene (6 bases). The V gene lost 0 bases and the J gene lost 4 bases, with 16 bases spanning the gap. Germline CDR1 reads MGHRA; CDR2 reads YSYEKL. CDR3 length: 17 residues. This chain's CDR3 is CASSQDSADSSNQPQHF. CDR3 DNA: TGCGCCAGCAGCCAAGATTCGGCGGACAGTTCGAATCAGCCCCAGCATTTT.